This TCR beta chain stems from a study of T cell repertoires in cytomegalovirus infection. Overall study context: A matching HLA type, together with CMV infection, was signaled by public TCR beta signatures.

Each CDR3 protein gets one entry after TCRdb re-called the reads with MiXCR. The sample has 500,000 or so distinct CDR3 sequences, approximately 15% seen once. CDR3 length equals 14 residues. Trimming removed 6 bases from V and 5 bases from J, with 17 bases in between. Germline lookup yields CDR1 MNHEY and CDR2 SMNVEV (reference sequence). The clonotype comes from a human donor in good health (CMV status not recorded). Some clones in this sample may be carry-over from other donors' samples. V gene TRBV27 combines with J gene TRBJ2-7; tentatively, D is TRBD2 (7 bases). The sequencing sample was made of CD8+ T cells from PBMCs. CDR3 coding DNA: TGTGCCAGCAGAGGCGGGGGCAACACCCACGAGCAGTACTTC. Translating it yields CASRGGGNTHEQYF.